This TCR beta chain was sequenced during a study of CD8+ T cells in alopecia areata. Following extraction, RNA underwent reverse transcription to cDNA, which served as the sequencing template. Measured with immunoSEQ multiplex PCR; TCRdb has only the in-frame clones, and not every one. The repertoire holds about 130,000 clones, with around 49% as singletons. This sequence was found in a human donor with alopecia areata. Source: CD8+ T cells sorted from blood, taken at week 0.

CDR3 sequence: CASSFASAEQYF. Written as DNA, the CDR3 is TGTGCCAGCAGCTTCGCTAGCGCCGAGCAGTACTTC. This rearrangement joins TRBV13 to TRBJ2-7, with D perhaps matching TRBD2 (6 bases). Trimming left V 3 bases short and J 6 bases short, with 9 bases between. Germline CDR1 and CDR2: PRHDT and FYEKMQ (reference sequence). The CDR3 is 12 residues long.